Below, 20 T cell receptor beta chains from the same sample are listed, as sequenced in a study of blood T cell repertoires in COVID-19. Profiling relied on immunoSEQ multiplex PCR, and the TCRdb table lists in-frame clones only, not all of them. The data hold 100,000 to 150,000 clones, with about nine tenths observed a single time. Sample: peripheral blood. These receptors were taken from a woman in her 70s with COVID-19, enrolled during active disease.

This rearrangement joins TRBV30 to TRBJ2-7, with a tentative D call TRBD2 (6 bases). Germline CDR1 GTSNPN, CDR2 SVGIG (reference sequence). Between the trimmed V and J ends, which lost 6 bases and 1 base, there was a span of 10 bases. CDR3 length: 12 residues. In nucleotides, the CDR3 is TGTGCCTGTGGGGGGATGTCCTACGAGCAGTACTTC. It is translated as CACGGMSYEQYF.

The chain carries TRBV27 and TRBJ1-5, with 8 positions matching TRBD1. Germline lookup yields CDR1 MNHEY and CDR2 SMNVEV (reference sequence). The CDR3 contains 20 residues. V lost 6 bases, J lost 0 bases, and 19 bases stayed unmatched. The CDR3 region is CASSPNFVWGQAISNQPQHF. Written as DNA, the CDR3 is TGTGCCAGCAGCCCCAACTTCGTCTGGGGACAGGCCATTAGCAATCAGCCCCAGCATTTT.

This rearrangement joins TRBV5-1 to TRBJ2-7; 7 nucleotides align to TRBD1. This CDR3 is 15 amino acids long. With V trimmed by 4 bases and J by 0 bases, 7 bases remained unmatched. Germline V gene lookup returns CDR1 SGHRS and CDR2 YFSETQ. CDR3 loop: CASSPRDSFSYEQYF. The CDR3 nucleotides are TGCGCCAGCAGCCCCCGGGACAGCTTCTCCTACGAGCAGTACTTC.

The chain recombines TRBV5-1 with TRBJ1-2, with 7 nucleotides matching TRBD1. Germline V CDR1 and CDR2: SGHRS, YFSETQ. The CDR3 is made up of 14 amino acids. The V and J ends lost 4 bases and 8 bases, in that order; junction bases with no gene match: 11. The CDR3, as DNA: TGCGCCAGCAGCCCGATGACAGGGTCCCACGGCTACACCTTC. This gives the protein CASSPMTGSHGYTF.

The CDR3 DNA reads TGTGCCAGCAGCTCGGACAGAAGCTCTGGAAACACCATATATTTT. Protein product: CASSSDRSSGNTIYF. The chain carries TRBV7-9 and TRBJ1-3; perhaps TRBD1 as D (6 bases). Germline values: CDR1 SEHNR, CDR2 FQNEAQ (reference sequence). V lost 4 bases to trimming and J lost 0 bases, with 10 bases between them. The CDR3 has 15 residues. Based on the CDR3 plus reference TRBV7-9 and TRBJ1-3, the full variable domain is DTGVSQNPRHKITKRGQNVTFRCDPISEHNRLYWYRQTLGQGPEFLTYFQNEAQLEKSRLLSDRFSAERPKGSFSTLEIQRTEQGDSAMYLCASSSDRSSGNTIYFGEGSWLTVV.

The chain employs TRBV2 and TRBJ2-3; no firm D call. The V gene's germline CDR1 is SNHLY and CDR2 FYNNEI. Trimming stripped 5 bases from V and 0 bases from J, with 3 bases between. This CDR3 has 12 amino acids. CDR3 bases: TGTGCCAGCAGTTCTAGCACAGATACGCAGTATTTT. It is translated as CASSSSTDTQYF.

The J gene is TRBJ2-1, the V gene TRBV9; 8 bases match TRBD2. V was pared by 3 bases and J by 4 bases, with 12 bases of the junction left unmatched. CDR3 length: 17 amino acids. The germline CDR1 and CDR2 sequences are SGDLS and YYNGEE. As DNA, the CDR3 is TGTGCCAGCAGCGGCTCCCAGGCGGGGGGCCCTTACAATGAGCAGTTCTTC. Translating it yields CASSGSQAGGPYNEQFF.

There are a few counts of this clone. The J gene is TRBJ1-5, the V gene TRBV6-2 or TRBV6-3, with TRBD1 matching 9 bases. This CDR3 contains 13 residues. Germline-derived CDR1 and CDR2 are MNHEY and SVGEGT. J was trimmed by 7 bases and V by 6 bases; bases with no gene match: 4. Here the CDR3 reads CASSLGQGQPQHF. The CDR3, as DNA: TGTGCCAGCAGCCTCGGACAGGGGCAGCCCCAGCATTTT.

The J gene is TRBJ2-5, the V gene TRBV27; D is ambiguous. Trimming pared 2 bases from V and 0 bases from J, leaving 7 bases between. Germline CDR1 reads MNHEY; CDR2 reads SMNVEV (reference sequence). This CDR3 comprises 14 residues. CDR3 sequence reads: CASSLLANQETQYF. Written as DNA, the CDR3 is TGTGCCAGCAGTTTACTGGCCAACCAAGAGACCCAGTACTTC.

V and J are TRBV2 and TRBJ2-3, with D perhaps TRBD2 (5 bases). The CDR3 is made up of 15 amino acids. V was cut by 5 bases and J by 0 bases, with 12 bases left in between. Germline V gene data show CDR1 as SNHLY and CDR2 as FYNNEI. The CDR3 sequence: CASSPDWTSTDTQYF. The CDR3 DNA sequence: TGTGCCAGCAGTCCGGATTGGACTAGCACAGATACGCAGTATTTT.

This chain connects TRBV28 to TRBJ1-2; 11 bases align to TRBD1. The CDR3 totals 15 residues. Germline CDR1 reads MDHEN; CDR2 reads SYDVKM. Germline trimming cut 2 bases from V and 6 bases from J; bases unmatched to any gene: 5. In DNA form, the CDR3 reads TGTGCCAGCAGTTTAGAGGGACAGGGGGGCCATGGCTACACCTTC. It specifies CASSLEGQGGHGYTF.

The gene calls are TRBV18 and TRBJ1-2, with TRBD1 matching over 7 bases. Germline V gives CDR1 KGHSH, CDR2 LQKENI. V dropped 5 bases and J dropped 8; count of bases not matched to a gene: 11. The CDR3 sequence is 14 residues long. CDR3 DNA: TGTGCCAGCTCATTCGAGGGGGCTTCGGGAGGCTACACCTTC. Translation gives CASSFEGASGGYTF.

V gene TRBV28 combines with J gene TRBJ1-2; 9 nucleotides align to TRBD1. V lost 8 bases and J lost 4; bases outside the gene matches: 8. This CDR3 has 14 residues. The germline CDR1 and CDR2 sequences are MDHEN and SYDVKM. The CDR3 bases are TGTGCCAGCTACCGGGACAGGGTAGTCTATGGCTACACCTTC. It is translated as CASYRDRVVYGYTF.

The chain couples TRBV5-1 to TRBJ2-7; unclear D gene. The CDR3 is 16 amino acids. The V end lost 2 bases, the J end lost 0 bases, and 15 bases lay between the germline ends. Germline V gene sequence: CDR1 SGHRS, CDR2 YFSETQ. As DNA, the CDR3 is TGCGCCAGCAGCTTTCCCTTGGGCAGTAGCTCCTACGAGCAGTACTTC. Its protein is CASSFPLGSSSYEQYF.

The chain carries TRBV15 and TRBJ2-3; 10 positions match TRBD2. The CDR3 runs 16 residues. Germline CDR1 LNHNV, CDR2 YYDKDF (reference sequence). V lost 4 bases to trimming and J lost 4 bases; unmatched junction nucleotides: 8. CDR3 amino acids: CATSIDSGGTSDTQYF. The DNA of the CDR3 is TGTGCCACCAGCATAGATAGCGGGGGGACCTCAGATACGCAGTATTTT.

The chain combines TRBV9 with TRBJ2-7; the D gene is possibly TRBD1 (6 bases). This CDR3 contains 14 residues. Germline V lookup: CDR1 SGDLS, CDR2 YYNGEE. The V and J ends lost 3 bases and 0 bases respectively, with 10 bases between them. CDR3 sequence reads: CASSADSTSYEQYF. In DNA form, the CDR3 reads TGTGCCAGCAGCGCGGACAGTACCTCCTACGAGCAGTACTTC.

The chain links TRBV6-5 to TRBJ1-1; D gene uncertain. Trimming removed 6 bases from V and 0 bases from J, with 8 bases in between. CDR3 length: 13 amino acids. Looked up from germline, CDR1 is MNHEY and CDR2 is SVGAGI. This CDR3 reads CASSRKLNTEAFF. CDR3 sequence (DNA): TGTGCCAGCAGCCGAAAGCTGAACACTGAAGCTTTCTTT.

This chain joins TRBV6-5 and TRBJ2-7; 7 nucleotides agree with TRBD2. V was pared by 7 bases and J by 2 bases, with 8 bases of the junction left unmatched. Germline V lookup: CDR1 MNHEY, CDR2 SVGAGI. The length of the CDR3 is 14 residues. The CDR3 spells CASTPPSGAYEQYF. DNA of the CDR3: TGTGCCAGCACCCCCCCGAGCGGGGCCTACGAGCAGTACTTC.

The chain combines TRBV9 with TRBJ1-3; weak D call: TRBD1 (5 bases). The CDR3 spans 14 residues. The V and J ends lost 4 bases and 3 bases respectively, with 11 bases between them. Germline CDR1 is SGDLS and CDR2 is YYNGEE. The CDR3 coding sequence is TGTGCCAGCAGCCCCAAAAGGGGTGGAAACACCATATATTTT. Its protein product is CASSPKRGGNTIYF. Drawing the rest from reference TRBV9 and TRBJ1-3, the complete variable domain is DSGVTQTPKHLITATGQRVTLRCSPRSGDLSVYWYQQSLDQGLQFLIQYYNGEERAKGNILERFSAQQFPDLHSELNLSSLELGDSALYFCASSPKRGGNTIYFGEGSWLTVV.

This clone was seen a handful of times. The rearrangement joins TRBV2 to TRBJ1-2, with a weak D call TRBD1 (6 bases). The CDR3 runs to 13 residues. Germline CDR1 reads SNHLY; CDR2 reads FYNNEI. The V end was cut by 6 bases, the J end by 2 bases, with 10 bases between. CDR3 amino acids: CASRWDNNYGYTF. CDR3 DNA: TGTGCCAGCAGGTGGGACAACAACTATGGCTACACCTTC. Complete variable domain (other parts from reference TRBV2 and TRBJ1-2): EPEVTQTPSHQVTQMGQEVILRCVPISNHLYFYWYRQILGQKVEFLVSFYNNEISEKSEIFDDQFSVERPDGSNFTLKIRSTKLEDSAMYFCASRWDNNYGYTFGSGTRLTVV.